These 5 T cell receptor beta chains came from one sample sequenced in a study of T-cell memory formation after mild COVID-19. A single record per CDR3 protein comes from TCRdb applying MiXCR to the 5' RACE reads. In the table there are approximately 570,000 distinct CDR3 sequences, about 20% of which are singletons. The source material was PBMCs or a T cell subset sorted from them (not recorded which). These receptors originate from an adult woman who had mild COVID-19 (a few samples of this study predate the infection). Cell type and time point are not known.

J is TRBJ2-5 and V is TRBV24-1; D remains unclear. The V end lost 4 bases, the J end lost 2 bases, and 7 bases lay between the germline ends. This CDR3 is built from 13 residues. Germline V CDR1 and CDR2: KGHDR, SFDVKD. The CDR3 nucleotides are TGTGCCACCAGTGACGGAAATCAAGAGACCCAGTACTTC. Translating it yields CATSDGNQETQYF.

For this clonotype: Since a much larger clone is just one base distant, this may be a read error. The CDR3 region is CASRDQETQYF. The CDR3 bases are TGTGCCAGCAGGGACCAAGAGACCCAGTACTTC. The V and J genes are TRBV28 and TRBJ2-5; D not resolved. The V end was cut by 6 bases, the J end by 0 bases, with 2 bases between. The CDR3 spans 11 residues. From germline, CDR1 is MDHEN and CDR2 SYDVKM.

J is TRBJ1-1 and V is TRBV5-1, with TRBD1 matching 7 bases. CDR3 length: 15 amino acids. Trimming removed 4 bases from V and 1 base from J; junction bases left unmatched: 7. Germline V gene sequence: CDR1 SGHRS, CDR2 YFSETQ. The CDR3 sequence: CASSPAQGQNTEAFF. The CDR3 DNA is TGCGCCAGCAGCCCGGCACAGGGGCAGAACACTGAAGCTTTCTTT.

DNA for the CDR3: TGCGCCAGCCTTTTAGGCGGTACGCAGTATTTT. It yields the protein CASLLGGTQYF. The chain is built from TRBV5-1 and TRBJ2-3; D not certain. This CDR3 comprises 11 residues. The V gene lost 7 bases and the J gene lost 8 bases, with 11 bases spanning the gap. In germline, CDR1 is SGHRS, CDR2 YFSETQ. Together with reference TRBV5-1 and TRBJ2-3, the CDR3 gives the full variable domain: KAGVTQTPRYLIKTRGQQVTLSCSPISGHRSVSWYQQTPGQGLQFLFEYFSETQRNKGNFPGRFSGRQFSNSRSEMNVSTLELGDSALYLCASLLGGTQYFGPGTRLTVL.

In its sample, this clonotype was seen a few times. This chain links TRBV7-9 with TRBJ2-3; 7 nucleotides line up with TRBD1. The CDR3 contains 14 residues. Germline V lookup: CDR1 SEHNR, CDR2 FQNEAQ (reference sequence). J lost 13 bases, V lost 8 bases, and 18 bases had no gene match. CDR3 sequence (DNA): TGTGCCAGCGGCCTACCGGGACAGACAGCAGGGGAGTATTTT. Protein: CASGLPGQTAGEYF.